The 19 T cell receptor beta chains reported below all come from one sample, sequenced in a study of response to subunit inactivated influenza vaccine. One entry per CDR3 protein, called by TCRdb with MiXCR from the RT-PCR reads. The table has about 520,000 distinct CDR3 sequences, 6% to 9% seen once. The specimen was PBMCs from blood, collected around 2 years after vaccination. Source of these receptors: a man between 45 and 75 years old who received an inactivated influenza vaccine.

This clonotype was detected many times. This sequence joins TRBV28 and TRBJ2-7, with D possibly matching TRBD1 (5 bases). V lost 3 bases to trimming and J lost 1 base, with 10 bases between them. CDR3 size: 14 residues. The germline gives CDR1 MDHEN, CDR2 SYDVKM. The CDR3 spells CASSFQGGSYEQYF. The CDR3 coding sequence is TGTGCCAGCAGTTTCCAGGGCGGATCCTACGAGCAGTACTTC.

This clonotype showed up many times. The rearrangement uses TRBV20-1 and TRBJ2-2; possibly TRBD1 for D (6 bases). The CDR3 contains 15 residues. V was pared by 0 bases and J by 4 bases, with 12 bases between. CDR1 DFQATT and CDR2 SNEGSKA come from the germline V gene (reference sequence). CDR3 in DNA: TGCAGTGCTAGAGACAGGGGACCGTCCACCGGGGAGCTGTTTTTT. Translated, it gives CSARDRGPSTGELFF.

The chain combines TRBV6-1 with TRBJ1-5; D gene ambiguous. The CDR3 has 18 residues. V was cut by 1 base and J by 0 bases, with 16 bases left in between. Germline lookup yields CDR1 MNHNS and CDR2 SASEGT. CDR3 residues: CASSEVWPGRISNQPQHF. In DNA form, the CDR3 reads TGTGCCAGCAGTGAAGTGTGGCCAGGACGAATTAGCAATCAGCCCCAGCATTTT.

The genes are TRBV7-2 and TRBJ2-5; D is ambiguous. Germline V gene sequence: CDR1 SGHTA, CDR2 FQGNSA. There are 13 residues in the CDR3. V was pared by 4 bases and J by 4 bases, with 10 bases between. In DNA form, the CDR3 reads TGTGCCAGCAGCTCGTCCCTGGCAGAGACCCAGTACTTC. Its translation: CASSSSLAETQYF. The complete variable domain, with remaining parts taken from reference TRBV7-2 and TRBJ2-5, reads GAGVSQSPSNKVTEKGKDVELRCDPISGHTALYWYRQSLGQGLEFLIYFQGNSAPDKSGLPSDRFSAERTGGSVSTLTIQRTQQEDSAVYLCASSSSLAETQYFGPGTRLLVL.

The table lists this clonotype with many counts. The chain carries TRBV6-4 and TRBJ2-5; TRBD2 is a possible D gene (5 bases). The CDR3 consists of 13 residues. Trimming removed 5 bases at V and 4 bases at J, with 11 bases between. The germline V gene has CDR1 MRHNA and CDR2 SNTAGT. The CDR3 sequence: CASSQRGSETQYF. DNA for the CDR3: TGTGCCAGCAGTCAACGGGGTTCAGAGACCCAGTACTTC.

The table lists this clonotype with a few counts. This chain links TRBV7-8 with TRBJ2-7; TRBD1 agrees at 9 bases. CDR3 length equals 16 residues. Germline trimming cut 5 bases from V and 0 bases from J; bases unmatched to any gene: 8. Germline CDR1 is SGHVS and CDR2 is FQNEAQ. The CDR3 protein is CASSPRGQGSSYEQYF. The CDR3 bases are TGTGCCAGCAGCCCTCGGGGACAGGGCAGCTCCTACGAGCAGTACTTC. Together with reference TRBV7-8 and TRBJ2-7, the CDR3 gives the full variable domain: GAGVSQSPRYKVAKRGQDVALRCDPISGHVSLFWYQQALGQGPEFLTYFQNEAQLDKSGLPSDRFFAERPEGSVSTLKIQRTQQEDSAVYLCASSPRGQGSSYEQYFGPGTRLTVT.

This clonotype was detected a few times. This chain joins TRBV10-3 and TRBJ1-3; no clear D gene. Germline CDR1 is ENHRY and CDR2 is SYGVKD. This CDR3 comprises 12 residues. The V gene lost 4 bases and the J gene lost 4 bases, with 5 bases spanning the gap. The CDR3 bases are TGTGCCATCAGTGCAACGGGAAACACCATATATTTT. It specifies CAISATGNTIYF.

This clonotype was counted ten times or more. The gene calls are TRBV27 and TRBJ2-1, with 10 positions matching TRBD1. V lost 3 bases and J lost 9; bases outside the gene matches: 8. The CDR3 sequence is 15 residues long. Per germline, CDR1 MNHEY and CDR2 SMNVEV (reference sequence). The CDR3 DNA follows: TGTGCCAGCAGTTTCCGGGACAGGGGCGGGGTTGAGCAGTTCTTC. Its protein product is CASSFRDRGGVEQFF.

The chain uses TRBV6-1 and TRBJ2-7; D unresolved. Per germline, CDR1 MNHNS and CDR2 SASEGT. CDR3 length equals 14 residues. Trimming removed 5 bases from V and 0 bases from J, with 11 bases in between. CDR3 in amino acids: CASSRHFSSYEQYF. CDR3 nucleotide sequence: TGTGCCAGCAGTCGCCATTTTAGCTCCTACGAGCAGTACTTC.

This clonotype was counted between two and nine times. CDR3 loop: CAIKTSGGNTDTQYF. The CDR3 DNA sequence: TGTGCCATCAAGACTAGCGGGGGGAACACAGATACGCAGTATTTT. V usage is TRBV10-3 and J usage is TRBJ2-3; 13 bases are shared with TRBD2. Germline CDR1 reads ENHRY; CDR2 reads SYGVKD. CDR3 length: 15 residues. V lost 7 bases, J lost 2 bases, and 3 bases stayed unmatched.

The rearrangement uses TRBV6-5 and TRBJ1-2, with D hard to call. Germline CDR1 MNHEY, CDR2 SVGAGI. V was trimmed by 4 bases and J by 2 bases, leaving 11 bases between them. The CDR3 length is 14 residues. CDR3 sequence: CASSLGANNYGYTF. The CDR3 DNA sequence: TGTGCCAGCAGTTTAGGAGCCAACAACTATGGCTACACCTTC.

This clonotype was seen a handful of times. The V call is TRBV3-1, the J call TRBJ2-7; a possible D gene is TRBD2 (6 bases). Trimming removed 3 bases at V and 3 bases at J, with 12 bases between. The germline V gene encodes CDR1 LGHDT and CDR2 YNNKEL (reference sequence). The CDR3 covers 14 residues. In nucleotides, the CDR3 is TGTGCCAGCAGCCAGGGACTCGAGGTCTACGAGCAGTACTTC. Its protein is CASSQGLEVYEQYF.

V is TRBV28 and J is TRBJ2-2, with a weak D call TRBD1 (6 bases). The CDR3 extends over 14 amino acids. The germline V gene has CDR1 MDHEN and CDR2 SYDVKM. V gave up 3 bases and J gave up 6 bases, with 11 bases separating them. The DNA for the CDR3 is TGTGCCAGCAGTTTCTACAGGGATTCCGGGGAGCTGTTTTTT. Translation: CASSFYRDSGELFF.

In its sample, this clonotype was seen many times. The chain recombines TRBV18 with TRBJ2-5, with D uncertain. The CDR3 contains 14 residues. Deletions cut 0 bases from V and 4 bases from J, with 9 bases between. Looked up from germline, CDR1 is KGHSH and CDR2 is LQKENI. The DNA for the CDR3 is TGTGCCAGCTCACCACCGATTAGCCGAGAGACCCAGTACTTC. Encoded protein: CASSPPISRETQYF. Together with reference TRBV18 and TRBJ2-5, the CDR3 gives the full variable domain: NAGVMQNPRHLVRRRGQEARLRCSPMKGHSHVYWYRQLPEEGLKFMVYLQKENIIDESGMPKERFSAEFPKEGPSILRIQQVVRGDSAAYFCASSPPISRETQYFGPGTRLLVL.

The sample holds many counts of this clonotype. The chain has TRBV30 and TRBJ1-1, with D perhaps TRBD1 (6 bases). This CDR3 comprises 15 residues. The V end was cut by 4 bases, the J end by 1 base, with 16 bases between. Germline V gene data show CDR1 as GTSNPN and CDR2 as SVGIG (reference sequence). The CDR3 coding sequence is TGTGCCTGGATCTTTCCGGGACAACAGAACACTGAAGCTTTCTTT. It encodes CAWIFPGQQNTEAFF.

This clonotype has ten or more counts. The chain carries TRBV5-1 and TRBJ1-4; D is unresolved. Germline V lookup: CDR1 SGHRS, CDR2 YFSETQ. V lost 5 bases and J lost 10, with 21 bases in between. This CDR3 is 15 amino acids long. The CDR3 region is CASRPKGAGDGKLFF. DNA for the CDR3: TGCGCCAGCAGACCAAAGGGAGCAGGAGATGGAAAACTGTTTTTT. The whole variable domain, remainder taken from reference TRBV5-1 and TRBJ1-4, is KAGVTQTPRYLIKTRGQQVTLSCSPISGHRSVSWYQQTPGQGLQFLFEYFSETQRNKGNFPGRFSGRQFSNSRSEMNVSTLELGDSALYLCASRPKGAGDGKLFFGSGTQLSVL.

This rearrangement joins TRBV20-1 to TRBJ2-3, with D possibly matching TRBD2 (7 bases). Trimming cost V 1 base and J 2 bases, with 13 bases left between them. There are 15 residues in the CDR3. CDR1 and CDR2 (germline): DFQATT, SNEGSKA (reference sequence). CDR3 protein: CSARAGGRFTDTQYF. CDR3 in DNA: TGCAGTGCTAGAGCCGGGGGGCGTTTCACAGATACGCAGTATTTT.

V gene TRBV7-2 combines with J gene TRBJ1-1; no clear D gene. Germline V CDR1 and CDR2: SGHTA, FQGNSA. The ends were cut back, 3 bases at V and 3 bases at J, with 11 bases in the middle. This CDR3 has 14 residues. The DNA of the CDR3 is TGTGCCAGCAGCTTCAAGCGTGTGGACACTGAAGCTTTCTTT. The encoded protein is CASSFKRVDTEAFF.

This chain connects TRBV20-1 to TRBJ2-2, with TRBD2 matching 8 bases. J was trimmed by 0 bases and V by 6 bases; bases with no gene match: 6. This CDR3 is 15 amino acids long. From germline, CDR1 is DFQATT and CDR2 SNEGSKA (reference sequence). The CDR3 spells CSALLAGSNTGELFF. DNA for the CDR3: TGCAGTGCCCTTCTAGCGGGTTCGAACACCGGGGAGCTGTTTTTT.